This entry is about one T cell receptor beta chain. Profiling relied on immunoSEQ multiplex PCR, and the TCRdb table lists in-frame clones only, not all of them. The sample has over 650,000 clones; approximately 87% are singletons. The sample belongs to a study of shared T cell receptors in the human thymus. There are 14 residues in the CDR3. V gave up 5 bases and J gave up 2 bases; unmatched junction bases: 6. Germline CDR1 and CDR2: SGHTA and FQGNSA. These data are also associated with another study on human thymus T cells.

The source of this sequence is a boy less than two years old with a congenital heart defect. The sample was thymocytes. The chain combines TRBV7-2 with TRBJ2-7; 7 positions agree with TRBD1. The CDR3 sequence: CASSTRQGPYEQYF. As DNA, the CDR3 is TGTGCCAGCAGCACCCGACAGGGTCCCTACGAGCAGTACTTC.